This T cell receptor (beta chain) stems from a study of blood T cell repertoires in COVID-19. Participants were aged roughly 18 to 90 years, lived in over 20 US areas, and enrolled virtually. With 0 bases removed from V and 2 bases from J, the gap between germline ends came to 15 bases. The germline CDR1 and CDR2 sequences are SGHNT and YYREEE (reference sequence). This CDR3 has 16 amino acids. This clone was counted between two and nine times. Repertoires were generated with immunoSEQ multiplex PCR, while TCRdb's copy carries only in-frame clones and drops some. The table has 150,000 or so clones, around nine tenths seen once; the top ten hold around 7%.

The sequenced sample was PBMCs or T cells enriched from blood (not recorded which). This clonotype originated in a woman aged 45-65 years who had recovered from COVID-19. The V gene is TRBV5-4, the J gene TRBJ2-7; weak D call: TRBD1 (5 bases). The CDR3 DNA reads as TGTGCCAGCAGCTTGGCCCGGGTAGGGGCAACCTACGAGCAGTACTTC. Protein: CASSLARVGATYEQYF.